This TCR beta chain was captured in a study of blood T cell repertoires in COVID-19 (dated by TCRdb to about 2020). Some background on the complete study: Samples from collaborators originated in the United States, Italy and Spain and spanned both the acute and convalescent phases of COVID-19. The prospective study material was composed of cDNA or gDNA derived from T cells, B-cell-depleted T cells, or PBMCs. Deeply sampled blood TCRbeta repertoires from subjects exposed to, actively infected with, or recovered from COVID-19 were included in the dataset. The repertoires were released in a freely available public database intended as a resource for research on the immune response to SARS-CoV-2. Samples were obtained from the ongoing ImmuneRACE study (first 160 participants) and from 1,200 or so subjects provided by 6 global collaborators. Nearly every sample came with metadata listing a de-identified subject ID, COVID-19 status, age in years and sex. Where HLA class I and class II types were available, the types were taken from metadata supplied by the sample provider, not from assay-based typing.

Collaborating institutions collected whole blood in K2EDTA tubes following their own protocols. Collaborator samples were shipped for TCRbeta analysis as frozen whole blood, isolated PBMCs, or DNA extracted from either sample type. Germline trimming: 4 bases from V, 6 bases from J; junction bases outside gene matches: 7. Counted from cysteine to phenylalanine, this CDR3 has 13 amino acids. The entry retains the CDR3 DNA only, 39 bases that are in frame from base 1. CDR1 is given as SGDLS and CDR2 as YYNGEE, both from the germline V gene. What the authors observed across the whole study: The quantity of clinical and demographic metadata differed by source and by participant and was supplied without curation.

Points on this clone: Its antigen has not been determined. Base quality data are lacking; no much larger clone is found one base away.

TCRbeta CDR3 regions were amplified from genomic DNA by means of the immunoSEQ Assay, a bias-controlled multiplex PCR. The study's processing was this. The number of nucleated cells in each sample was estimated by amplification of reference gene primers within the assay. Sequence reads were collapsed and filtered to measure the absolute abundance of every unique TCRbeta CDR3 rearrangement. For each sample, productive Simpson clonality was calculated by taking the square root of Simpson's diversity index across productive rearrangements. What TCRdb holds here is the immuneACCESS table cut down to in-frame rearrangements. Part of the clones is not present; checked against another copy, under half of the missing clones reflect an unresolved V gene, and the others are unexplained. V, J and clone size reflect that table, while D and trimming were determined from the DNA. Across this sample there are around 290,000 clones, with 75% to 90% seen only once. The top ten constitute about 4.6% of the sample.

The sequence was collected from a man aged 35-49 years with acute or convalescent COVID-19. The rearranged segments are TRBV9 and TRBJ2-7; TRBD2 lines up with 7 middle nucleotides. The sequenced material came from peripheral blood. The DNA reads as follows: TGTGCCAGCAGCCCCACGGGGGGAGGCGAGCAGTACTTC. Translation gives CASSPTGGGEQYF.